The sample holds a few counts of the clone carrying this T cell receptor beta chain. Antigen specificity is unknown. The sample's time point: pre-sensitization, week 0. Treatment noted: therapeutic diphenylcyclopropenone sensitization with weekly scalp DPC. Unseparated into fractions, whole blood served as the source from which total RNA was extracted. Individual cDNA molecules received unique molecular identifiers in the library. TCRdb independently ran MiXCR on the RACE reads; one entry per CDR3 protein. The sample holds tens of thousands of distinct CDR3 sequences; approximately 9.7% are singletons and the top ten take 9.5% to 10%. V lost 1 base to trimming and J lost 3 bases; unmatched junction nucleotides: 2. Germline lookup yields CDR1 LNHNV and CDR2 YYDKDF (reference sequence). This CDR3 is built from 15 residues. This entry comes from a study of human T cells and chemical hapten exposure. Study-wide results and caveats: Sensitization with DPC brought no change to TCRs above 1 in 1000 in frequency.

The clonotype comes from a woman aged 25-40 years with alopecia areata. Some clones in this sample may be carry-over from other donors' samples. The sequencing here drew on whole blood, taken in connection with sensitization to the hapten diphenylcyclopropenone (DPC). The chain uses TRBV15 and TRBJ2-2; 7 nucleotides align to TRBD1. The CDR3 sequence is CATSRGDSYTGELFF. Here the CDR3 DNA reads TGTGCCACCAGCAGAGGGGACAGCTACACCGGGGAGCTGTTTTTT.